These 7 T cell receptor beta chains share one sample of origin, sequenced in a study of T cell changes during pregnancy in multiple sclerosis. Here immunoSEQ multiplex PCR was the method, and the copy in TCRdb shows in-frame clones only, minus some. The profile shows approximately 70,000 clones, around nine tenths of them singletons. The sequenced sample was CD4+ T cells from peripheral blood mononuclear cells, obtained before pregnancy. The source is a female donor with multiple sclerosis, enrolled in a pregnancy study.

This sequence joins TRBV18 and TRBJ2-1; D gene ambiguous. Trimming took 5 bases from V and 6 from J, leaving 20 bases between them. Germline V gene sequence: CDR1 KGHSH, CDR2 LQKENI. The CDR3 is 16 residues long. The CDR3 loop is CASSSTSVIHGNEQFF. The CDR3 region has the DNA TGTGCCAGCTCAAGTACGAGTGTTATCCATGGCAATGAGCAGTTCTTC.

The CDR3 reads CASRGANVLTF. The CDR3 nucleotides read TGTGCCAGCCGGGGGGCCAACGTCCTGACTTTC. The chain combines TRBV2 with TRBJ2-6, with D hard to call. CDR1 is SNHLY, CDR2 FYNNEI, per germline. This CDR3 has 11 amino acids. V shed 8 bases and J shed 4 bases, with 3 bases lying between them.

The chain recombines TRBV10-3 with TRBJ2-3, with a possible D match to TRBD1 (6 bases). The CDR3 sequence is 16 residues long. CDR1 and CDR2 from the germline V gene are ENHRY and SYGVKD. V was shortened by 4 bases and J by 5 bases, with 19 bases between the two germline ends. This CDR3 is CAISGLRGWPGDTQYF. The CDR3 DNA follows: TGTGCCATCAGTGGATTGAGGGGGTGGCCAGGAGATACGCAGTATTTT.

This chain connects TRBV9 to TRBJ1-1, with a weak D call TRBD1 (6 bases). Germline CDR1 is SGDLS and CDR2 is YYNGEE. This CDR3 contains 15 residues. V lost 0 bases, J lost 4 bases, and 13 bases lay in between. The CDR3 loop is CASSVDGGRSTEAFF. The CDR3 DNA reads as TGTGCCAGCAGCGTAGATGGGGGCCGTAGCACTGAAGCTTTCTTT.

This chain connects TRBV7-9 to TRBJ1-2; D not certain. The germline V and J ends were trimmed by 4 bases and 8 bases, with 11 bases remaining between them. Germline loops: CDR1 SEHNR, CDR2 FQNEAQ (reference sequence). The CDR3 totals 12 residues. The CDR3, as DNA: TGTGCCAGCAGCTACCCTGACATCGGCTACACCTTC. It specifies CASSYPDIGYTF.

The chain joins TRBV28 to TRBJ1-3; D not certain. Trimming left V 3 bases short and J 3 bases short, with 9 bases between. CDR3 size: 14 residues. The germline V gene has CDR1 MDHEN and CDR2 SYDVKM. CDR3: CASSFSRRGNTIYF. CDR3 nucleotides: TGTGCCAGCAGTTTCAGCAGGCGTGGAAACACCATATATTTT.

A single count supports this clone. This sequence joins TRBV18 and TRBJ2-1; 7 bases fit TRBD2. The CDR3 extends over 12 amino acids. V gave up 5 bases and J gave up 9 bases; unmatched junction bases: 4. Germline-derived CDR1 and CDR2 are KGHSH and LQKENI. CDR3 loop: CASSSGGSEQFF. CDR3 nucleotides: TGTGCCAGCTCATCGGGCGGGAGTGAGCAGTTCTTC. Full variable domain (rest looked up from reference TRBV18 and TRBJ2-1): NAGVMQNPRHLVRRRGQEARLRCSPMKGHSHVYWYRQLPEEGLKFMVYLQKENIIDESGMPKERFSAEFPKEGPSILRIQQVVRGDSAAYFCASSSGGSEQFFGPGTRLTVL.